These 7 T cell receptor beta chains share one sample of origin, sequenced in a study of cytomegalovirus exposure and HLA in healthy donors. Assay: immunoSEQ multiplex PCR; the TCRdb copy retains only in-frame clones and omits some. Altogether roughly 140,000 clones are present, around nine tenths being singletons, with the ten largest covering about 3%. Source material: PBMCs. The receptors derive from a woman aged 18-29 years in good health and CMV-seropositive.

This clone was observed once. The chain is built from TRBV4-3 and TRBJ2-1; 7 nucleotides agree with TRBD1. The CDR3 spans 14 residues. After removal of 0 bases from V and 8 bases from J, the junction contained 4 bases not matched to a gene. Germline assignment: CDR1 LGHNA and CDR2 YSLEER. The CDR3 protein is CASSQEGGVHEQFF. The CDR3 bases are TGCGCCAGCAGCCAAGAAGGGGGCGTCCATGAGCAGTTCTTC.

The V and J genes are TRBV6-1 and TRBJ2-1; perhaps TRBD1 as D (6 bases). CDR1 and CDR2 (germline): MNHNS, SASEGT. There are 15 residues in the CDR3. Trimming removed 6 bases from V and 4 bases from J, with 16 bases in between. The CDR3 is CASSDRTAGYNEQFF. The CDR3 DNA reads TGTGCCAGCAGCGACAGGACAGCTGGATACAATGAGCAGTTCTTC.

The chain uses TRBV11-3 and TRBJ2-7, with 10 bases aligning to TRBD2. The germline V gene has CDR1 SGHNT and CDR2 YENEEA. V dropped 5 bases and J dropped 3; count of bases not matched to a gene: 4. The CDR3 is 14 residues long. In DNA, the CDR3 is TGTGCCAGCAGCCGATCTAGCGGGAGCTACGAGCAGTACTTC. This translates into CASSRSSGSYEQYF.

The chain has TRBV19 and TRBJ1-2; 7 nucleotides line up with TRBD1. The CDR3 runs 11 residues. The V gene's germline CDR1 is LNHDA and CDR2 SQIVND (reference sequence). Trimming at V came to 6 bases and at J to 8 bases, leaving 3 bases not matched to a gene. The CDR3 is CASRTGLGYTF. DNA for the CDR3: TGTGCCAGTAGGACAGGGCTAGGCTACACCTTC.

The V call is TRBV15, the J call TRBJ2-7; tentatively, D is TRBD2 (5 bases). The V gene lost 1 base and the J gene lost 3 bases, with 10 bases spanning the gap. This CDR3 comprises 14 residues. Per the germline V gene, CDR1 is LNHNV and CDR2 is YYDKDF (reference sequence). The CDR3 nucleotides are TGTGCCACCAGCAGAGGGAAGAGGGACTACGAGCAGTACTTC. This sequence encodes CATSRGKRDYEQYF.

The DNA of the CDR3 is TGTGCCAGCAGCTTAGCGAGGGCAGCACAAGAGACCCAGTACTTC. The encoded protein is CASSLARAAQETQYF. This chain uses TRBV7-2 with TRBJ2-5, with D possibly TRBD2 on 5 matching bases. This CDR3 spans 15 amino acids. V was cut by 0 bases and J by 2 bases, with 10 bases left in between. Germline V CDR1 and CDR2: SGHTA, FQGNSA.

The gene calls are TRBV7-6 and TRBJ2-1; D possibly corresponds to TRBD1 (8 bases). Trimming shortened V by 5 bases and J by 6 bases, and 20 bases separated the two germline ends. Germline V gives CDR1 SGHVS, CDR2 FNYEAQ. The CDR3 has 16 amino acids. The CDR3 sequence: CASSQRTGGAGNEQFF. The CDR3 DNA reads TGTGCCAGCAGCCAGAGAACAGGGGGGGCTGGCAATGAGCAGTTCTTC.